This TCR beta chain appears in the sequencing data of a study of cytotoxic CD8 clonotypes in ibrutinib-treated CLL. Depth targeted 1 in 200,000 to 1 in 1 million T cells, averaging about 9.2x coverage per clonotype. TCRdb's table, derived via immunoSEQ multiplex PCR, lists solely in-frame clones and lacks some. The table lists some 92,000 clones, 70% to 80% of them singletons, with approximately 25% in the top ten. The CDR3 consists of 12 residues. Unmatched junction bases numbered 5, after V lost 5 bases and J lost 7 bases. CDR1 is SGHNT, CDR2 YYREEE, per germline (reference sequence). Judged by abundance, this clone is hyperexpanded. Antigen: not known. Study outcomes and limitations: A difference in sampling times existed between sustained-remission and progressing patients. Treatment left the uncommon public clonotypes either contracted or stable in frequency.

This sequence was found in a human donor with chronic lymphocytic leukemia. Material: PBMCs, obtained after 24 months of ibrutinib treatment. The J gene is TRBJ1-1, the V gene TRBV5-4; 7 bases agree with TRBD1. The chain's CDR3 is CASRSGQDEAFF. The CDR3 region has the DNA TGTGCCAGCAGGTCTGGACAGGATGAAGCTTTCTTT.